This T cell receptor beta chain was captured in a study of blood T cell repertoires in COVID-19. Turning to the study itself: COVID-19 samples collected from the United States, Italy and Spain covered acute and convalescent phases.

In the source study's methods: Counts of nucleated cells, estimated from reference gene primer amplification, were obtained. Assay used: immunoSEQ multiplex PCR; TCRdb lists only in-frame clones, some missing. V and J calls and clone size are as listed in that table; D and trimming were resolved from the DNA. This sample has fewer than 450,000 clones, with around 90% found just once. The germline CDR1 and CDR2 sequences are MNHEY and SVGEGT. J was trimmed by 3 bases and V by 2 bases; bases with no gene match: 12. The CDR3 has 17 amino acids. Participant-reported clinical history was the basis for cohort assignment.

The V gene is TRBV6-2 or TRBV6-3, the J gene TRBJ2-7; 8 bases are shared with TRBD2. The sequencing input was PBMCs or T cells enriched from blood (not recorded which). The TCR originated in a woman under 30 who had recovered from COVID-19. CDR3 bases: TGTGCCAGCAGTTACGGGTTTCGTGCGGGGGGCCTCTACGAGCAGTACTTC. Its protein is CASSYGFRAGGLYEQYF.